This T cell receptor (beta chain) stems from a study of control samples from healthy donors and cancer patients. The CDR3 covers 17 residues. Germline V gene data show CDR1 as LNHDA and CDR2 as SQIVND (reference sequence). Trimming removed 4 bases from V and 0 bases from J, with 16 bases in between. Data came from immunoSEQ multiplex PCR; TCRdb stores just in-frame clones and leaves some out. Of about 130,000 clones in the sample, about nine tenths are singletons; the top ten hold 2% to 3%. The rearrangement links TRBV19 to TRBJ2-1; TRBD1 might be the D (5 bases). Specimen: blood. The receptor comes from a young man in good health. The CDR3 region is CASSTRRTLDSYNEQFF. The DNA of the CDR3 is TGTGCCAGTAGTACGCGACGGACACTCGACTCCTACAATGAGCAGTTCTTC.